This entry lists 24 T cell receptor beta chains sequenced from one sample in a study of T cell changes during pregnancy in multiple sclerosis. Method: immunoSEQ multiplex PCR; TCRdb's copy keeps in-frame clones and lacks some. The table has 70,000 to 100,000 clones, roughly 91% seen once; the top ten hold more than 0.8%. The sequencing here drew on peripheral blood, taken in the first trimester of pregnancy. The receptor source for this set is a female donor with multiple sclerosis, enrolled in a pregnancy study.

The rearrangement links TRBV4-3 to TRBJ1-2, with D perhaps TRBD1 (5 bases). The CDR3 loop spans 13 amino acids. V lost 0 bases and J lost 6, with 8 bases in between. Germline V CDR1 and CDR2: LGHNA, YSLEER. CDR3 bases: TGCGCCAGCAGCCAAGATCTAGGGGATGGCTACACCTTC. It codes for CASSQDLGDGYTF.

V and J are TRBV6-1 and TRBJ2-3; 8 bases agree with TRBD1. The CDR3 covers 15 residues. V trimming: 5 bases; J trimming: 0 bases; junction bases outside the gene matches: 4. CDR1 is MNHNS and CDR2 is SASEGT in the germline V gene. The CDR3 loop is CASSQTGASTDTQYF. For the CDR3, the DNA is TGTGCCAGCAGTCAGACAGGGGCTAGCACAGATACGCAGTATTTT.

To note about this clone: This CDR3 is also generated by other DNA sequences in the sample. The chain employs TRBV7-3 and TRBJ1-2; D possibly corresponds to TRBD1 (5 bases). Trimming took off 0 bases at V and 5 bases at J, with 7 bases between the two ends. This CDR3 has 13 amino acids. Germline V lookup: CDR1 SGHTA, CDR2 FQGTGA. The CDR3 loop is CASSLTGGYGYTF. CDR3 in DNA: TGTGCCAGCAGCTTAACGGGGGGGTATGGCTACACCTTC.

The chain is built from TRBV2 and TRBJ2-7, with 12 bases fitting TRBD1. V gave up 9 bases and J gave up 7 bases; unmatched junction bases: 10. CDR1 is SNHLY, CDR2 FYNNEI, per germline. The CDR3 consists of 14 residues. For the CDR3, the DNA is TGTGCCAGTAACCGGGACAGGGGGCGATATGAGCAGTACTTC. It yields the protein CASNRDRGRYEQYF. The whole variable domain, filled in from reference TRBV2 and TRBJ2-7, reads EPEVTQTPSHQVTQMGQEVILRCVPISNHLYFYWYRQILGQKVEFLVSFYNNEISEKSEIFDDQFSVERPDGSNFTLKIRSTKLEDSAMYFCASNRDRGRYEQYFGPGTRLTVT.

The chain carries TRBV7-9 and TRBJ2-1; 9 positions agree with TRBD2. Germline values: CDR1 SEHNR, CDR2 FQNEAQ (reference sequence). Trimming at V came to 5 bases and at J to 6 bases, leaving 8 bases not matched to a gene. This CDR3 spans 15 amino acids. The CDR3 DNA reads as TGTGCCAGCAGCCCTCGGATAGCGGGAGCCAATGAGCAGTTCTTC. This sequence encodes CASSPRIAGANEQFF.

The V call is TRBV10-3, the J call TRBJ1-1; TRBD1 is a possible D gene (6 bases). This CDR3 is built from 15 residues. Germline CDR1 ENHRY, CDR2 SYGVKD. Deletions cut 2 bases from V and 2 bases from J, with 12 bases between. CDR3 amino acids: CAISEALQGNTEAFF. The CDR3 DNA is TGTGCCATCAGTGAGGCGCTACAGGGAAACACTGAAGCTTTCTTT.

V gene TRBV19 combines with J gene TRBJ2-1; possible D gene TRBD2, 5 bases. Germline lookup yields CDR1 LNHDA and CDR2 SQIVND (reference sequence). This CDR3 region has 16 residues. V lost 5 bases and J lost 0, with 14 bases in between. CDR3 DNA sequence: TGTGCCAGTAGTCCCAGGACTGTGAGCTCCTACAATGAGCAGTTCTTC. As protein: CASSPRTVSSYNEQFF.

CDR3 DNA: TGCAGCGTCACAGGGGTTAGCGGCTACACCTTC. Amino acids: CSVTGVSGYTF. The J gene is TRBJ1-2, the V gene TRBV29-1, with 7 positions matching TRBD1. V gave up 6 bases and J gave up 8 bases; unmatched junction bases: 6. This CDR3 region has 11 residues. From germline, CDR1 is SQVTM and CDR2 ANQGSEA.

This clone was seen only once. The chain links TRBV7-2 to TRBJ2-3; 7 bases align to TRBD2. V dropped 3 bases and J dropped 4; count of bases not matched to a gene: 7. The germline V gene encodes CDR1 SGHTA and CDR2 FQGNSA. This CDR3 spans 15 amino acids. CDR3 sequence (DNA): TGTGCCAGCAGCTTTTTGGGCGGGAGAGCAGATACGCAGTATTTT. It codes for CASSFLGGRADTQYF.

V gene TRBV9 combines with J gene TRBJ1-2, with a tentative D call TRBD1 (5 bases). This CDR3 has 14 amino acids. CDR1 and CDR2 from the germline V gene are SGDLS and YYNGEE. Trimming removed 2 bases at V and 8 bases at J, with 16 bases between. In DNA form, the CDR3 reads TGTGCCAGCAGCGTCCGCACAGGTGTTGGAGGCTACACCTTC. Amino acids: CASSVRTGVGGYTF.

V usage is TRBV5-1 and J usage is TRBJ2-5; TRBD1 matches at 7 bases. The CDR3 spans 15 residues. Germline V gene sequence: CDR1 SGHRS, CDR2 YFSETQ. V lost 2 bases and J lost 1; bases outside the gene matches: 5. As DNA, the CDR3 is TGCGCCAGCAGCTTAGGGGGCGCTAGCCAAGAGACCCAGTACTTC. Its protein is CASSLGGASQETQYF. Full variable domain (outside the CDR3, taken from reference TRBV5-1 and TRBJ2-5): KAGVTQTPRYLIKTRGQQVTLSCSPISGHRSVSWYQQTPGQGLQFLFEYFSETQRNKGNFPGRFSGRQFSNSRSEMNVSTLELGDSALYLCASSLGGASQETQYFGPGTRLLVL.

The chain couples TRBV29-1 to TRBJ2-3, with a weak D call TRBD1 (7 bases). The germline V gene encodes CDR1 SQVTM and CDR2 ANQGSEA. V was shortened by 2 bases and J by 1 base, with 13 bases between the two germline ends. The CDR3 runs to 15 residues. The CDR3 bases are TGCAGCGTTGAACAGGGGGGACTGGGCACAGATACGCAGTATTTT. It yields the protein CSVEQGGLGTDTQYF.

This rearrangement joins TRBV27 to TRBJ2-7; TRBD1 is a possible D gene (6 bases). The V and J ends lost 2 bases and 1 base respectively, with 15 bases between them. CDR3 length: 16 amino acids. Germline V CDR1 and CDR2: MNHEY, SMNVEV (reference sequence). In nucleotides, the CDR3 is TGTGCCAGCAGTTTAGGGCTGGGGACAACATCCTACGAGCAGTACTTC. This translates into CASSLGLGTTSYEQYF.

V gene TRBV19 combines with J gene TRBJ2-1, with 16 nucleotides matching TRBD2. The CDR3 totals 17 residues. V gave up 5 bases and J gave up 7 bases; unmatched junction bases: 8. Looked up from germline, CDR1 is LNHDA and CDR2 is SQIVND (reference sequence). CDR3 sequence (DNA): TGTGCCAGTAGTCGACCGGGACTAGCGGGAGGGCCGAATGAGCAGTTCTTC. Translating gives CASSRPGLAGGPNEQFF. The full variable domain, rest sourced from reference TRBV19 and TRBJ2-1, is DGGITQSPKYLFRKEGQNVTLSCEQNLNHDAMYWYRQDPGQGLRLIYYSQIVNDFQKGDIAEGYSVSREKKESFPLTVTSAQKNPTAFYLCASSRPGLAGGPNEQFFGPGTRLTVL.

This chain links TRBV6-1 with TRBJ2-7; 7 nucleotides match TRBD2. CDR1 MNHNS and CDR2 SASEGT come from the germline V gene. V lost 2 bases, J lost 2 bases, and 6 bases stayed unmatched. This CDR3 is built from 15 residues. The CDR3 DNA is TGTGCCAGCAGTGAATTTGGGGGGGGTCCCTACGAGCAGTACTTC. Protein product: CASSEFGGGPYEQYF.

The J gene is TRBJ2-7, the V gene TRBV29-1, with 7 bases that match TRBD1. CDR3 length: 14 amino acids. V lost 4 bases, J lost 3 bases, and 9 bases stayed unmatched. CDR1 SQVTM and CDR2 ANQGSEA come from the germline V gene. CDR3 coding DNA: TGCAGCGTTGCGCTCCGGACAGGTGTCTACGAGCAGTACTTC. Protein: CSVALRTGVYEQYF.

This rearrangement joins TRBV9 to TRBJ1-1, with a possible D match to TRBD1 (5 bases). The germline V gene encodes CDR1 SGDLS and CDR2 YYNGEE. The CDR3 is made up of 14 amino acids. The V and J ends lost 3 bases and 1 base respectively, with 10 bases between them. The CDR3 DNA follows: TGTGCCAGCAGCGCCGCCACAGGGAACACTGAAGCTTTCTTT. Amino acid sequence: CASSAATGNTEAFF.

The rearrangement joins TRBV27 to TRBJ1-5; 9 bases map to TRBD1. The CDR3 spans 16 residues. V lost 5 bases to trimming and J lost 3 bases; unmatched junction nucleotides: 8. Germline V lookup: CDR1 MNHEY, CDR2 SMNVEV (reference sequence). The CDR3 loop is CASSKQGARNNQPQHF. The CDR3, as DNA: TGTGCCAGCAGTAAACAGGGGGCGCGTAACAATCAGCCCCAGCATTTT.

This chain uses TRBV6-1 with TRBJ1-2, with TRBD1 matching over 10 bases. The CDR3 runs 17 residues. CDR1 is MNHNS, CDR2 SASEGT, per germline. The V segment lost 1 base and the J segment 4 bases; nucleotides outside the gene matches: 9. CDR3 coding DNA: TGTGCCAGCAGTGAAGGAACTTCGGGACAGGGGATCTATGGCTACACCTTC. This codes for CASSEGTSGQGIYGYTF.

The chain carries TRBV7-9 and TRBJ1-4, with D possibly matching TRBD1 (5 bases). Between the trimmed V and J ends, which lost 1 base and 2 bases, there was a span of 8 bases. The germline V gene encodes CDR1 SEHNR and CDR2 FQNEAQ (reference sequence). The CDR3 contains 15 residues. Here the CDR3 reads CASSLVAGTNEKLFF. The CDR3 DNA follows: TGTGCCAGCAGCTTAGTGGCAGGGACTAATGAAAAACTGTTTTTT. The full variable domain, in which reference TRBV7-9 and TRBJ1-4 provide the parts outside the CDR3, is DTGVSQNPRHKITKRGQNVTFRCDPISEHNRLYWYRQTLGQGPEFLTYFQNEAQLEKSRLLSDRFSAERPKGSFSTLEIQRTEQGDSAMYLCASSLVAGTNEKLFFGSGTQLSVL.

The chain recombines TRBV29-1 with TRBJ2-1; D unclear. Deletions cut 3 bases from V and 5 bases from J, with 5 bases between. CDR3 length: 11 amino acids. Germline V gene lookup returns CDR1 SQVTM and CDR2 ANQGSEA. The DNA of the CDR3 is TGCAGCGTTGACTTAGACAATGAGCAGTTCTTC. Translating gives CSVDLDNEQFF.

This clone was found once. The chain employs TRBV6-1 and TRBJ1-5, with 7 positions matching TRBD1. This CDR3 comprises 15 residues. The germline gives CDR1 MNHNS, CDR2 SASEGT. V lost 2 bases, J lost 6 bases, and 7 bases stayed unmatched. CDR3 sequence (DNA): TGTGCCAGCAGTGAATTGACAGGGTTTGGTCAGCCCCAGCATTTT. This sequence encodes CASSELTGFGQPQHF.

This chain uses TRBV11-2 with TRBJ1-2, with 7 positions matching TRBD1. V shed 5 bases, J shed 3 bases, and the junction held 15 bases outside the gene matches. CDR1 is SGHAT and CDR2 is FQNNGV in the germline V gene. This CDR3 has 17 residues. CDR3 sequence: CASSPTPEGQGDYGYTF. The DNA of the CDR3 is TGTGCCAGCAGCCCCACCCCGGAGGGTCAGGGGGACTATGGCTACACCTTC.

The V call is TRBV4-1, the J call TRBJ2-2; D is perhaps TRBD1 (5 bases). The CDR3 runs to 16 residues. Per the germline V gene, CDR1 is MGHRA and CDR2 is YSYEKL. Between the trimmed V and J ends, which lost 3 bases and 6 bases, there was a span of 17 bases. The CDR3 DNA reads TGCGCCAGCAGCCATGTAGTCGCAGGGAAAGCCGGGGAGCTGTTTTTT. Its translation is CASSHVVAGKAGELFF.